The 10 T cell receptor beta chains below come from one sample, sequenced in a study of control samples from healthy donors and cancer patients. Repertoires were generated with immunoSEQ multiplex PCR, while TCRdb's copy carries only in-frame clones and drops some. The data hold roughly 40,000 clones, with 75% to 90% observed a single time. Sequences were obtained from blood. The receptors here all came from a man aged 60 to 75 in good health.

Only one count was recorded for this clone. The V gene is TRBV7-2, the J gene TRBJ2-5, with 13 bases that match TRBD2. CDR3 length equals 14 residues. The V gene end was trimmed by 1 base and the J gene end by 10 bases; junction bases not matched to a gene: 3. CDR1 and CDR2 from the germline V gene are SGHTA and FQGNSA. The DNA of the CDR3 is TGTGCCAGCAGCTTAGGACTAGCGGGGGGATTCCAGTACTTC. It specifies CASSLGLAGGFQYF.

As concerns this clone: The sample has other DNA sequences that encode this CDR3 too. The chain is built from TRBV5-1 and TRBJ2-5, with D perhaps being TRBD1 or TRBD2 (6 bases each). This CDR3 is built from 15 residues. The V gene lost 5 bases and the J gene lost 5 bases, with 19 bases spanning the gap. Germline values: CDR1 SGHRS, CDR2 YFSETQ. The CDR3 bases are TGCGCCAGCAGGGAGACCGGGGGCCTGGGGGAGACCCAGTACTTC. Its translation: CASRETGGLGETQYF. Using reference TRBV5-1 and TRBJ2-5 for the parts outside the CDR3, the full variable domain is KAGVTQTPRYLIKTRGQQVTLSCSPISGHRSVSWYQQTPGQGLQFLFEYFSETQRNKGNFPGRFSGRQFSNSRSEMNVSTLELGDSALYLCASRETGGLGETQYFGPGTRLLVL.

The chain combines TRBV20-1 with TRBJ2-5; 7 bases fit TRBD1. V was clipped by 3 bases and J by 5 bases; unmatched bases: 9. The CDR3 contains 14 residues. Germline lookup yields CDR1 DFQATT and CDR2 SNEGSKA (reference sequence). CDR3 residues: CSASTRGRWETQYF. Here the CDR3 DNA reads TGCAGTGCTAGTACGAGGGGGCGGTGGGAGACCCAGTACTTC.

The chain combines TRBV6-1 with TRBJ2-3, with 8 bases identical to TRBD1. After removal of 1 base from V and 1 base from J, the junction contained 1 base not matched to a gene. Germline values: CDR1 MNHNS, CDR2 SASEGT. The CDR3 has 15 amino acids. DNA of the CDR3: TGTGCCAGCAGTGAAGAGACAGGGGGCACAGATACGCAGTATTTT. Amino acid sequence: CASSEETGGTDTQYF.

The V and J genes are TRBV11-2 and TRBJ1-4, with TRBD1 as a possible D gene (5 bases). With 4 bases removed from V and 1 base from J, the gap between germline ends came to 13 bases. The germline CDR1 and CDR2 sequences are SGHAT and FQNNGV. The CDR3 has 16 amino acids. CDR3 sequence reads: CASSSMFGGTNEKLFF. The CDR3 coding sequence is TGTGCCAGCAGCTCTATGTTTGGGGGAACTAATGAAAAACTGTTTTTT. Using reference TRBV11-2 and TRBJ1-4 for the parts outside the CDR3, the full variable domain is EAGVAQSPRYKIIEKRQSVAFWCNPISGHATLYWYQQILGQGPKLLIQFQNNGVVDDSQLPKDRFSAERLKGVDSTLKIQPAKLEDSAVYLCASSSMFGGTNEKLFFGSGTQLSVL.

V usage is TRBV5-4 and J usage is TRBJ2-2, with 10 bases lining up with TRBD1. The germline V gene has CDR1 SGHNT and CDR2 YYREEE (reference sequence). CDR3 size: 14 residues. Trimming at V came to 5 bases and at J to 8 bases, leaving 6 bases not matched to a gene. The CDR3 DNA reads as TGTGCCAGCAGGAGGGACAGGGGAGCAGGGGAGCTGTTTTTT. It translates to CASRRDRGAGELFF.

The rearrangement links TRBV9 to TRBJ2-5, with 7 positions matching TRBD2. Germline V CDR1 and CDR2: SGDLS, YYNGEE. This CDR3 region has 15 residues. V lost 0 bases to trimming and J lost 5 bases; unmatched junction nucleotides: 7. Written as DNA, the CDR3 is TGTGCCAGCAGCGTAGCCCCGGTGGGGGGGGAGACCCAGTACTTC. Amino acids: CASSVAPVGGETQYF.

The chain links TRBV5-1 to TRBJ1-5, with D tentatively TRBD1 (5 bases). V shed 5 bases and J shed 2 bases, with 14 bases lying between them. This CDR3 comprises 15 residues. Germline-derived CDR1 and CDR2 are SGHRS and YFSETQ. The CDR3 bases are TGCGCCAGCAGTCGAGGGGAGAATGGCAATCAGCCCCAGCATTTT. Its protein product is CASSRGENGNQPQHF.

The V and J genes are TRBV5-5 and TRBJ2-3; TRBD1 matches at 8 bases. Germline loops: CDR1 SGHKS, CDR2 YYEKEE (reference sequence). V was pared by 1 base and J by 0 bases, with 1 base of the junction left unmatched. This CDR3 spans 15 amino acids. The CDR3: CASSLRTGSTDTQYF. In DNA form, the CDR3 reads TGTGCCAGCAGCTTGCGGACAGGGAGCACAGATACGCAGTATTTT.

V gene TRBV27 combines with J gene TRBJ2-3, with D tentatively TRBD2 (5 bases). Germline values: CDR1 MNHEY, CDR2 SMNVEV (reference sequence). This CDR3 spans 14 amino acids. V lost 6 bases and J 5 bases, leaving 15 bases between the germline ends. CDR3 DNA: TGTGCCAGCAGACCTAGCCAACGGGGAGATACGCAGTATTTT. Translating gives CASRPSQRGDTQYF.